The following is a T cell receptor beta chain sequence with its context. The antigen remains undetermined. The entry originates in a study of cytomegalovirus exposure and HLA in healthy donors. Study results and caveats: Reportedly, cytomegalovirus status was diagnosed with high sensitivity and specificity.

Assay used: immunoSEQ multiplex PCR; TCRdb lists only in-frame clones, some missing. The sample has about 160,000 clones, approximately 87% seen once. Source material: PBMCs. The sequence was obtained from a woman younger than 45 in good health and CMV-seronegative.

The CDR3 loop is CASSQDPVGPGGYNEQFF. CDR3 nucleotide sequence: TGCGCCAGCAGCCAAGATCCGGTGGGCCCGGGGGGGTACAATGAGCAGTTCTTC. The rearrangement uses TRBV4-3 and TRBJ2-1; 8 bases line up with TRBD2. The CDR3 is 18 residues long. Germline V gene data show CDR1 as LGHNA and CDR2 as YSLEER. J gave up 4 bases and V 0 bases, and 11 bases lay outside the gene matches.